These 21 T cell receptor beta chains originate from one sample sequenced in a study of shared clonotypes between healthy human individuals. The data were produced by immunoSEQ multiplex PCR, yet TCRdb's version contains in-frame clones alone and is incomplete. The sample records roughly 2.4 million clones, 95% being singletons. The sample consisted of naive CD4+ T cells sorted from blood. Subset noted: CD45RA+ positively selected. The receptors derive from a man between 18 and 35 years old in good health.

The V and J genes are TRBV30 and TRBJ2-3; maybe TRBD2 (7 bases). CDR1 GTSNPN and CDR2 SVGIG come from the germline V gene (reference sequence). The CDR3 consists of 14 residues. V lost 2 bases and J 3 bases, leaving 12 bases between the germline ends. In nucleotides, the CDR3 is TGTGCCTGGAGTCGAGGGGGGGGGACAGATACGCAGTATTTT. Translated: CAWSRGGGTDTQYF. Combining the CDR3 with reference TRBV30 and TRBJ2-3 gives the whole variable domain SQTIHQWPATLVQPVGSPLSLECTVEGTSNPNLYWYRQAAGRGLQLLFYSVGIGQISSEVPQNLSASRPQDRQFILSSKKLLLSDSGFYLCAWSRGGGTDTQYFGPGTRLTVL.

The chain is built from TRBV4-1 and TRBJ1-5; no clear D gene. Trimming took off 4 bases at V and 6 bases at J, with 10 bases between the two ends. The CDR3 loop spans 13 amino acids. CDR1 MGHRA and CDR2 YSYEKL come from the germline V gene. CDR3 in DNA: TGCGCCAGCAGCCTACTTTTCGGTCAGCCCCAGCATTTT. It yields the protein CASSLLFGQPQHF.

V usage is TRBV6-6 and J usage is TRBJ1-5; 7 positions agree with TRBD1. The CDR3 length is 14 residues. The ends lost 7 bases at V and 9 bases at J; junction bases unmatched: 12. Germline CDR1 MNHNY, CDR2 SVGAGI (reference sequence). The CDR3 sequence: CASIWDSEVRPQHF. CDR3 coding DNA: TGTGCCAGCATTTGGGACAGCGAGGTTCGGCCCCAGCATTTT.

The rearrangement links TRBV18 to TRBJ1-2; no clear D gene. CDR3 length equals 11 residues. Trimming cost V 3 bases and J 8 bases, with 7 bases left between them. CDR1 KGHSH and CDR2 LQKENI come from the germline V gene. The CDR3 sequence is CASSPGWGYTF. The CDR3 DNA is TGTGCCAGCTCACCCGGGTGGGGCTACACCTTC.

This chain connects TRBV25-1 to TRBJ2-3, with unresolved D. The germline gives CDR1 MGHDK, CDR2 SYGVNS. Trimming pared 1 base from V and 2 bases from J, leaving 4 bases between. This CDR3 is 13 amino acids long. CDR3 loop: CASSESPTDTQYF. CDR3 DNA sequence: TGTGCCAGCAGTGAATCTCCCACAGATACGCAGTATTTT.

V usage is TRBV18 and J usage is TRBJ2-7, with 9 nucleotides matching TRBD1. V shed 3 bases, J shed 3 bases, and the junction held 3 bases outside the gene matches. Per the germline V gene, CDR1 is KGHSH and CDR2 is LQKENI. CDR3 length equals 14 residues. The CDR3 DNA is TGTGCCAGCTCACCCCAGACAGGGGGCTACGAGCAGTACTTC. Translating it yields CASSPQTGGYEQYF.

The chain uses TRBV11-1 and TRBJ2-3; D unresolved. V was cut by 4 bases and J by 6 bases, with 8 bases left in between. This CDR3 contains 12 residues. Germline values: CDR1 SGHAT, CDR2 FQDESV (reference sequence). CDR3 sequence reads: CASSSNRDTQYF. Written as DNA, the CDR3 is TGTGCCAGCAGCTCTAATAGGGATACGCAGTATTTT.

The V gene is TRBV2, the J gene TRBJ1-6; TRBD1 matches 7 bases. Unmatched junction bases numbered 13, after V lost 6 bases and J lost 14 bases. Germline V lookup: CDR1 SNHLY, CDR2 FYNNEI. CDR3 length: 14 amino acids. CDR3 amino acids: CASRRGQLNSALHF. The CDR3 bases are TGTGCCAGCAGGAGGGGGCAGCTTAATTCGGCCCTCCACTTT.

The chain has TRBV2 and TRBJ2-7; D might be TRBD2 (5 bases). This CDR3 region has 13 residues. V was pared by 8 bases and J by 0 bases, with 11 bases between. Germline V gene data show CDR1 as SNHLY and CDR2 as FYNNEI. CDR3 residues: CASGPAGSYEQYF. As DNA, the CDR3 is TGTGCCAGCGGACCCGCGGGCTCCTACGAGCAGTACTTC.

The rearrangement links TRBV9 to TRBJ1-2; possible D gene TRBD1, 6 bases. Germline CDR1 reads SGDLS; CDR2 reads YYNGEE. Trimming took 4 bases from V and 4 from J, leaving 14 bases between them. The CDR3 is made up of 14 amino acids. This chain's CDR3 is CASSLQGYGYGYTF. CDR3 in DNA: TGTGCCAGCAGCCTACAGGGTTACGGCTATGGCTACACCTTC.

The chain carries TRBV12-5 and TRBJ2-7; the D is unclear. Germline CDR1 LGHNT, CDR2 FRNRAP. Trimming pared 6 bases from V and 5 bases from J, leaving 17 bases between. The CDR3 spans 14 residues. The CDR3 loop is CASGFSLGQDEQYF. The CDR3, as DNA: TGTGCTAGTGGCTTTTCCCTAGGGCAAGACGAGCAGTACTTC.

The chain links TRBV6-1 to TRBJ1-2; 7 bases match TRBD1. This CDR3 is built from 18 residues. The V and J ends lost 3 bases and 0 bases, in that order; junction bases with no gene match: 13. Germline loops: CDR1 MNHNS, CDR2 SASEGT. Here the CDR3 DNA reads TGTGCCAGCAGTGAGCCCCCGGGACAGACTTTTTCTAACTATGGCTACACCTTC. As protein: CASSEPPGQTFSNYGYTF.

The chain recombines TRBV18 with TRBJ2-7; 12 nucleotides align to TRBD2. Germline CDR1 reads KGHSH; CDR2 reads LQKENI. Unmatched junction bases numbered 7, after V lost 3 bases and J lost 4 bases. The CDR3 runs 16 residues. Here the CDR3 reads CASSPMTSGSGYEQYF. The CDR3 DNA is TGTGCCAGCTCACCCATGACTAGCGGGAGCGGATACGAGCAGTACTTC. Filled out from reference TRBV18 and TRBJ2-7, the complete variable domain reads NAGVMQNPRHLVRRRGQEARLRCSPMKGHSHVYWYRQLPEEGLKFMVYLQKENIIDESGMPKERFSAEFPKEGPSILRIQQVVRGDSAAYFCASSPMTSGSGYEQYFGPGTRLTVT.

The CDR3 sequence is CASTPTGQGLYTIYF. The CDR3 nucleotides are TGTGCCAGCACCCCCACGGGACAGGGCTTGTACACCATATATTTT. This sequence joins TRBV21-1 and TRBJ1-3; the table's D call, TRBD1, has no DNA check behind it. TRBV21-1 corresponds to a pseudogene. The CDR3 is made up of 15 amino acids.

The V gene is TRBV28, the J gene TRBJ1-2; TRBD1 is a possible D gene (5 bases). Deletions cut 1 base from V and 4 bases from J, with 10 bases between. This CDR3 is 14 amino acids long. Germline lookup yields CDR1 MDHEN and CDR2 SYDVKM. Here the CDR3 reads CASSLSAGFYGYTF. The CDR3 bases are TGTGCCAGCAGTTTATCGGCAGGGTTCTATGGCTACACCTTC.

A word on this clone: The identical CDR3 is also encoded by other nucleotide sequences in the sample. This chain joins TRBV2 and TRBJ1-1; 7 bases align to TRBD1. There are 13 residues in the CDR3. The V segment lost 8 bases and the J segment 0 bases; nucleotides outside the gene matches: 3. CDR1 and CDR2 (germline): SNHLY, FYNNEI. The DNA for the CDR3 is TGTGCCAGCGGGGGACAGCTGAACACTGAAGCTTTCTTT. Its translation: CASGGQLNTEAFF.

The chain employs TRBV13 and TRBJ2-7, with 7 bases matching TRBD1. The CDR3 is 14 residues long. V was pared by 5 bases and J by 6 bases, with 10 bases of the junction left unmatched. Germline-derived CDR1 and CDR2 are PRHDT and FYEKMQ (reference sequence). The CDR3 nucleotides are TGTGCCAGCAGCAAGGACAGGCCTACTATCGAGCAGTACTTC. This gives the protein CASSKDRPTIEQYF.

As concerns this clone: The sample carries other DNA sequences with the same CDR3. This sequence joins TRBV5-1 and TRBJ2-3, with D perhaps TRBD1 (5 bases). Germline CDR1 reads SGHRS; CDR2 reads YFSETQ. CDR3 size: 14 residues. The germline V and J ends were trimmed by 2 bases and 0 bases, with 7 bases remaining between them. CDR3 residues: CASSFGASTDTQYF. The CDR3 bases are TGCGCCAGCAGCTTTGGGGCTAGCACAGATACGCAGTATTTT. The complete variable domain, with remaining parts taken from reference TRBV5-1 and TRBJ2-3, reads KAGVTQTPRYLIKTRGQQVTLSCSPISGHRSVSWYQQTPGQGLQFLFEYFSETQRNKGNFPGRFSGRQFSNSRSEMNVSTLELGDSALYLCASSFGASTDTQYFGPGTRLTVL.

This clone appeared a few times. Within the sample, other DNA sequences also encode this same CDR3. This chain links TRBV18 with TRBJ2-2, with a possible D match to TRBD1 (5 bases). Germline CDR1 KGHSH, CDR2 LQKENI. This CDR3 comprises 13 residues. V lost 1 base to trimming and J lost 5 bases, with 5 bases between them. The CDR3 region has the DNA TGTGCCAGCTCACCACAGGGGACCGGGGAGCTGTTTTTT. Translation gives CASSPQGTGELFF.

The CDR3 here is CASRLANGRRLSGNTIYF. The CDR3 coding sequence is TGTGCAAGTCGCTTAGCAAACGGCCGGAGACTCTCTGGAAACACCATATATTTT. V usage is TRBV12-2 and J usage is TRBJ1-3. TRBV12-2 corresponds to a pseudogene. CDR3 length equals 18 residues.

The chain uses TRBV27 and TRBJ2-7; D ambiguous. Trimming left V 3 bases short and J 0 bases short, with 6 bases between. This CDR3 comprises 13 residues. Germline V gives CDR1 MNHEY, CDR2 SMNVEV (reference sequence). The CDR3 nucleotides read TGTGCCAGCAGTTTGGCACCCTCCTACGAGCAGTACTTC. This encodes CASSLAPSYEQYF.